The clone carrying this T cell receptor (beta chain) was observed a few times. This record belongs to a study of blood T cell repertoires in COVID-19. Per the original methods: Reference gene primers were amplified, and this amplification served to estimate nucleated cell counts. Using immunoSEQ multiplex PCR, the repertoire was profiled, and TCRdb retains in-frame clones only, with some absent. That table supplies the V and J calls and clone size; D and trimming were determined from the DNA. The data hold 200,000 to 250,000 clones, with around 81% observed a single time. Unmatched junction bases numbered 4, after V lost 1 base and J lost 1 base. Per germline, CDR1 MNHNS and CDR2 SASEGT. The CDR3 loop spans 15 amino acids.

V and J are TRBV6-1 and TRBJ2-7; 7 positions agree with TRBD1. The clonotype was recovered from a man younger than 45 with acute COVID-19. The sample comprised PBMCs or T cells enriched from blood (not recorded which). The CDR3 reads CASSEGMGQSYEQYF. CDR3 DNA sequence: TGTGCCAGCAGTGAAGGAATGGGACAGTCCTACGAGCAGTACTTC.